The sequence of this T cell receptor beta chain was determined in a study of cytomegalovirus exposure and HLA in healthy donors. Study-level findings and limits: Presence/absence analyses supposed approximately even sequencing depth among donors.

As concerns this clone: Its cognate antigen is unknown.

The V gene end was trimmed by 1 base and the J gene end by 3 bases; junction bases not matched to a gene: 7. Germline values: CDR1 SGHTA, CDR2 FQGTGA. The CDR3 has 16 amino acids. Amplification used 60 Vbeta primers and 13 Jbeta primers. The data were produced by immunoSEQ multiplex PCR, yet TCRdb's version contains in-frame clones alone and is incomplete. This sample yields around 150,000 clones, of which around 84% are seen a single time; 2% to 2.5% belongs to the top ten. The chain has TRBV7-3 and TRBJ2-7, with 9 bases identical to TRBD2. The origin of this receptor is a boy between 2 and 10 years old in good health and CMV-seronegative. The sequencing sample was made of PBMCs. CDR3 amino acids: CASSLRRLAVDYEQYF. CDR3 coding DNA: TGTGCCAGCAGCTTAAGGCGACTAGCGGTAGACTACGAGCAGTACTTC.